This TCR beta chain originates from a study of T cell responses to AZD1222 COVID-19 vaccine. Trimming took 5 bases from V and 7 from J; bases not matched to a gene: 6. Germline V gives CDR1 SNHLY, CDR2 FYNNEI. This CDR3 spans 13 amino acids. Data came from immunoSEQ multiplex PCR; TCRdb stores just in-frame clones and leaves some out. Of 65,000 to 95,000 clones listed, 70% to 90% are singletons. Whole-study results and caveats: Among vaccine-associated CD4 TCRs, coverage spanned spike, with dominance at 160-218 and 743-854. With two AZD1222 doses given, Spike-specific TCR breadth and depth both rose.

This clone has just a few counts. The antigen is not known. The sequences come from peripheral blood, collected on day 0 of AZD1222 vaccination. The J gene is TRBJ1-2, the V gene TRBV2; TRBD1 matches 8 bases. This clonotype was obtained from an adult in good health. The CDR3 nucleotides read TGTGCCAGCAGTTCTCAGGGGGCGCTTGGCTACACCTTC. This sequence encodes CASSSQGALGYTF.